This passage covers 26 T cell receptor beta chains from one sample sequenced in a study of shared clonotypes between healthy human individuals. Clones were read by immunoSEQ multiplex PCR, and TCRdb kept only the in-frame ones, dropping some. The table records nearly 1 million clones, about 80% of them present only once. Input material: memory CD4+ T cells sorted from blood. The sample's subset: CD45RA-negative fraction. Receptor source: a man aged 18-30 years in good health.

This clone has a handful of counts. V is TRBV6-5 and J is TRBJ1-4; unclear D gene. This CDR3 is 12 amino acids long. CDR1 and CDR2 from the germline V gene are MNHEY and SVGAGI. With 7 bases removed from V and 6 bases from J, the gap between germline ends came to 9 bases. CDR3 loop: CASKHRDEKLFF. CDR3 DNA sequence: TGTGCCAGCAAACACAGAGATGAAAAACTGTTTTTT.

The CDR3 DNA is TGTGCCAGCTCTGGGGGAAATCAGCCCCAGCATTTT. Its protein is CASSGGNQPQHF. The chain joins TRBV18 to TRBJ1-5; TRBD1 is a possible D gene (5 bases). V lost 6 bases, J lost 4 bases, and 7 bases lay in between. The CDR3 spans 12 residues. CDR1 and CDR2 from the germline V gene are KGHSH and LQKENI.

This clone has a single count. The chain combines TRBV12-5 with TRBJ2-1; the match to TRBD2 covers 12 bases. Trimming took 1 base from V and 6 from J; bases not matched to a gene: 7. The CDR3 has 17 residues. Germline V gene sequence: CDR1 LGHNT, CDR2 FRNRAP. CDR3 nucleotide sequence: TGTGCTAGTGGTTTGGCCCTACTAGCGGGAGGTGCCAATGAGCAGTTCTTC. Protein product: CASGLALLAGGANEQFF.

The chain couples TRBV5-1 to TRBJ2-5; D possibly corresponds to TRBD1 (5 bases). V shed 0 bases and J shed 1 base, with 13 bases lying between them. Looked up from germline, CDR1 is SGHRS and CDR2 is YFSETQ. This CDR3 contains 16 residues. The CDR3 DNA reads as TGCGCCAGCAGCTTGGCCCCCCAGACAGTCCAAGAGACCCAGTACTTC. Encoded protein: CASSLAPQTVQETQYF.

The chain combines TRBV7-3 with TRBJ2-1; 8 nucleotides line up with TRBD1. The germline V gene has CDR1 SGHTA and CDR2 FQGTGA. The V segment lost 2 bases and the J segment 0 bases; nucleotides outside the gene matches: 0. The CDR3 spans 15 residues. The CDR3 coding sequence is TGTGCCAGCAGCTTACAGGGGGCCTCCTACAATGAGCAGTTCTTC. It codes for CASSLQGASYNEQFF.

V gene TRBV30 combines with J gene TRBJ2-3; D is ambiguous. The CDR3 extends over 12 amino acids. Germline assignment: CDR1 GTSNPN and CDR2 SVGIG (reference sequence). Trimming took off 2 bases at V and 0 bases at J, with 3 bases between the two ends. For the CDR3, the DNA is TGTGCCTGGAGTACTAGCACAGATACGCAGTATTTT. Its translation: CAWSTSTDTQYF.

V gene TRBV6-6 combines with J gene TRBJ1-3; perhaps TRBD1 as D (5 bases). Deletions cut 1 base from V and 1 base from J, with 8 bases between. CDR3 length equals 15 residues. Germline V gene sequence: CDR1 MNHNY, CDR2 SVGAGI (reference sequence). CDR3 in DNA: TGTGCCAGCAGTTACTTGGGGACTTCTGGAAACACCATATATTTT. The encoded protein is CASSYLGTSGNTIYF.

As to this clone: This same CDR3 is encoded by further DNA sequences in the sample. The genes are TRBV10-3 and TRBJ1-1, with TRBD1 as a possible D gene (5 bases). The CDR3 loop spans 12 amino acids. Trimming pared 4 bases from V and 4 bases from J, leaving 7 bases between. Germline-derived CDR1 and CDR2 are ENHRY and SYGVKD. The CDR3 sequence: CAISGGGTEAFF. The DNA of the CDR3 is TGTGCCATCAGTGGCGGGGGCACTGAAGCTTTCTTT.

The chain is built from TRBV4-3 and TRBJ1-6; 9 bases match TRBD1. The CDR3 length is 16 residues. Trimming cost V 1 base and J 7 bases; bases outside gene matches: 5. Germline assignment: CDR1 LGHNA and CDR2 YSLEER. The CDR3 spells CASSQGPGQGNSPLHF. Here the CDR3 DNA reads TGCGCCAGCAGCCAAGGCCCGGGACAGGGCAATTCACCCCTCCACTTT.

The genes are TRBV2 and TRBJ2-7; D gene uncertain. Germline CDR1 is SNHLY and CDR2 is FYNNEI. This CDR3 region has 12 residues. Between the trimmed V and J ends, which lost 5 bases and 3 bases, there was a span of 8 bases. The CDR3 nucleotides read TGTGCCAGCAGTTGGTCCGGCTACGAGCAGTACTTC. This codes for CASSWSGYEQYF.

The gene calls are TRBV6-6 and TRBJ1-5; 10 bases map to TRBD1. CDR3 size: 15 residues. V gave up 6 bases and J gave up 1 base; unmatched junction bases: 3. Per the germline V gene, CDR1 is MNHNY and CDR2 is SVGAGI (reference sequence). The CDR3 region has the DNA TGTGCCAGCAGCTGGGGACAGGGGAGCAATCAGCCCCAGCATTTT. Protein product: CASSWGQGSNQPQHF.

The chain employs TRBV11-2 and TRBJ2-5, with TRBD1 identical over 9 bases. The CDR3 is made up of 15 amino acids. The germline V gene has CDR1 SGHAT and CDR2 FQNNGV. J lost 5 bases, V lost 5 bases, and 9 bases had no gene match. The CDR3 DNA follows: TGTGCCAGCAGCCCGAACACAGGGGGCGGCGAGACCCAGTACTTC. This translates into CASSPNTGGGETQYF.

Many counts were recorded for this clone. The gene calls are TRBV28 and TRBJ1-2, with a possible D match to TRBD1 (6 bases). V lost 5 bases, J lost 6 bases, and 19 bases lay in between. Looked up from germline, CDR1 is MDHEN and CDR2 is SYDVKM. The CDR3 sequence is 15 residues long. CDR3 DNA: TGTGCCAGCAGTCTTCTTGGGGGGGGGCCGGATGGCTACACCTTC. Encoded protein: CASSLLGGGPDGYTF.

CDR3 nucleotides: TGTGCCAGCAGCCGTTATTCCGGGACTAGCGGGGGGTTAATGTACGAGCAGTACTTC. Translation gives CASSRYSGTSGGLMYEQYF. The chain employs TRBV4-2 and TRBJ2-7; 15 bases fit TRBD2. Trimming removed 4 bases from V and 4 bases from J; junction bases left unmatched: 14. Looked up from germline, CDR1 is LGHNA and CDR2 is YNFKEQ. CDR3 length: 19 amino acids.

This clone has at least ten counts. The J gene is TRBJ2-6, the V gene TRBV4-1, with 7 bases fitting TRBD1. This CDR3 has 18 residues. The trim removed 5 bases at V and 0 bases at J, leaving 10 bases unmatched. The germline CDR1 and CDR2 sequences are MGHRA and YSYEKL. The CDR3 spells CASSSGTAPFSGANVLTF. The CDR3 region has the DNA TGCGCCAGCAGCTCCGGGACAGCCCCTTTCTCTGGGGCCAACGTCCTGACTTTC.

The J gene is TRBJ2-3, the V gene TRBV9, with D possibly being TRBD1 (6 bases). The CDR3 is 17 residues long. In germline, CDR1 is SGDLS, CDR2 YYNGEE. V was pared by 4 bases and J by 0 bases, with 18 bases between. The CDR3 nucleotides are TGTGCCAGCAGCCCCTTCCCAGGGGCCGGCAGCACAGATACGCAGTATTTT. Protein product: CASSPFPGAGSTDTQYF.

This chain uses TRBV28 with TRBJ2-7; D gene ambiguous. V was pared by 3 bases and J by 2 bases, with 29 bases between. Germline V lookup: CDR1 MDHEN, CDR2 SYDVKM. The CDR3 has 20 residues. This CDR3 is CASSLMSFELGSGRTYEQYF. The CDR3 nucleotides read TGTGCCAGCAGTTTGATGTCGTTTGAGTTAGGTTCGGGTAGGACCTACGAGCAGTACTTC.

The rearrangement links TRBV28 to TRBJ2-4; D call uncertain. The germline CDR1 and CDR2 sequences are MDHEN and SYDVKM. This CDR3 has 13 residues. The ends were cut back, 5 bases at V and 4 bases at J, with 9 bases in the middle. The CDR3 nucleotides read TGTGCCAGCAGTGAACTCAGGAAAAACATTCAGTACTTC. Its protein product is CASSELRKNIQYF.

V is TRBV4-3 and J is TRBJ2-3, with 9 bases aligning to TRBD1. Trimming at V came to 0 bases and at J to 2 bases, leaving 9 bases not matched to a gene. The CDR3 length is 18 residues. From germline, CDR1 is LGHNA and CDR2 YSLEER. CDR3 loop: CASSQEGLDRGLTDTQYF. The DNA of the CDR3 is TGCGCCAGCAGCCAAGAGGGCCTGGACAGGGGACTCACAGATACGCAGTATTTT.

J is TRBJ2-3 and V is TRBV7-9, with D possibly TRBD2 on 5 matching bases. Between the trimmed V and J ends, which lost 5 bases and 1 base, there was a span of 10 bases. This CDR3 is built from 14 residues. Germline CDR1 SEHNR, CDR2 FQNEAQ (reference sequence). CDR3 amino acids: CASSPFGGTDTQYF. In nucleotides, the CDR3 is TGTGCCAGCAGCCCGTTCGGGGGCACAGATACGCAGTATTTT.

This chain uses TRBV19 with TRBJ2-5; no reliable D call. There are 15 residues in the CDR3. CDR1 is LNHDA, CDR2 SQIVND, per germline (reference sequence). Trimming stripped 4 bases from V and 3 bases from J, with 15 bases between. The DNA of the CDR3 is TGTGCCAGTAGTACCGCTCGAGCCCCGGAAGAGACCCAGTACTTC. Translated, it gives CASSTARAPEETQYF.

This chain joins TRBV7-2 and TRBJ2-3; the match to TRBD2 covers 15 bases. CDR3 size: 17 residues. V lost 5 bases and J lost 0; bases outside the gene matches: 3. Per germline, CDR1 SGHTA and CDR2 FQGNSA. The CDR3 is CASSPGLAGGSTDTQYF. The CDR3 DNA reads TGTGCCAGCAGCCCGGGACTAGCGGGAGGAAGCACAGATACGCAGTATTTT.

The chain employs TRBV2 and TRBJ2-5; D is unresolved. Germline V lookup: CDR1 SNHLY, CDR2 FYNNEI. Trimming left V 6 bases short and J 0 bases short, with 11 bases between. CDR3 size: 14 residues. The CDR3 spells CASRDALYQETQYF. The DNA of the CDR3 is TGTGCCAGCAGGGATGCCCTTTACCAAGAGACCCAGTACTTC.

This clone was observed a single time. The CDR3: CASSEGGGNTEAFF. The CDR3 region has the DNA TGTGCCAGCAGTGAGGGGGGAGGGAACACTGAAGCTTTCTTT. The chain joins TRBV6-1 to TRBJ1-1; a weak D match, TRBD1 (5 bases). V was cut by 3 bases and J by 1 base, with 9 bases left in between. Germline lookup yields CDR1 MNHNS and CDR2 SASEGT. This CDR3 region has 14 residues.

The CDR3 DNA reads TGTGCCAGCAGTGACCGGGACTCCTACTATGGCTACACCTTC. Its protein is CASSDRDSYYGYTF. V is TRBV25-1 and J is TRBJ1-2; a weak D match, TRBD1 (5 bases). The V and J ends lost 3 bases and 3 bases respectively, with 11 bases between them. Germline V gives CDR1 MGHDK, CDR2 SYGVNS. The CDR3 loop spans 14 amino acids.

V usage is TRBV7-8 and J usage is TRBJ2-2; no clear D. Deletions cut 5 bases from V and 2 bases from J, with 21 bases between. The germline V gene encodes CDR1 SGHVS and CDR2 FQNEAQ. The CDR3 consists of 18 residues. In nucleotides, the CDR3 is TGTGCCAGCAGCGTACCTAGGTCTAAAAGCCGAAACACCGGGGAGCTGTTTTTT. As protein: CASSVPRSKSRNTGELFF.